This T cell receptor (beta chain) was profiled in a study of blood T cell repertoires in COVID-19. Study-wide context: COVID-19 samples, acute and convalescent, were from the United States, Italy and Spain. Sample material is recorded as cDNA or gDNA derived from T cells, B-cell-depleted T cells, or PBMCs.

Using immunoSEQ multiplex PCR, the repertoire was profiled, and TCRdb retains in-frame clones only, with some absent. This table holds fewer than 300,000 clones, 80% to 95% found once. Enrolled through a virtual design, the participants were between roughly 18 and 90 years of age and came from 24 US areas. Self-reported history from a screening survey and questionnaire set each donor's cohort. With 8 bases removed from V and 6 bases from J, the gap between germline ends came to 23 bases. CDR1 and CDR2 (germline): PRHDT, FYEKMQ (reference sequence). The CDR3 is 15 amino acids. Source material: PBMCs or T cells enriched from blood (not recorded which). The TCR sequence derives from a woman younger than 45 who had recovered from COVID-19. This chain joins TRBV13 and TRBJ2-7, with D possibly TRBD2 on 6 matching bases. CDR3 sequence reads: CASWIRGAGPVEQYF. The CDR3 coding sequence is TGTGCCAGCTGGATTAGGGGCGCGGGACCCGTCGAGCAGTACTTC.